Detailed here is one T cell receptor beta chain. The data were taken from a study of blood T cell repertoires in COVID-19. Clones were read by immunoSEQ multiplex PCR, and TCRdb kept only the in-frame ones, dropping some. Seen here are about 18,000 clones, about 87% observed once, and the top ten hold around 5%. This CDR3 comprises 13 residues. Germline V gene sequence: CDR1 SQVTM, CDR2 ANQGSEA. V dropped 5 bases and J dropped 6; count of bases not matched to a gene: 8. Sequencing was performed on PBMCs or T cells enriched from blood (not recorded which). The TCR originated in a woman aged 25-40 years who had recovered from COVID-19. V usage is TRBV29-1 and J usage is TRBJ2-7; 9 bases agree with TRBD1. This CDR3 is CSVTGTGTFEQYF. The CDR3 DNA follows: TGCAGCGTTACCGGGACAGGGACGTTCGAGCAGTACTTC.